One sample yielded the 14 T cell receptor beta chains listed below, sequenced in a study of blood T cell repertoires in COVID-19. The table came from immunoSEQ multiplex PCR; TCRdb's copy has only in-frame clones and leaves some out. The sample holds more than 70,000 clones, 80% to 90% seen once. The sample was peripheral blood. Receptors originate from a woman aged 80 or older with active or convalescent COVID-19.

This clone was found once. The chain combines TRBV14 with TRBJ2-5, with D maybe TRBD2 (5 bases). Germline assignment: CDR1 SGHDN and CDR2 FVKESK. Trimming pared 3 bases from V and 5 bases from J, leaving 13 bases between. The CDR3 totals 14 residues. CDR3 protein: CASSQDSAVETQYF. The CDR3 DNA follows: TGTGCCAGCAGCCAGGACTCAGCAGTGGAGACCCAGTACTTC.

J is TRBJ1-1 and V is TRBV10-2; D is ambiguous. CDR3 length equals 15 residues. V dropped 1 base and J dropped 4 bases, with 13 bases sitting between them. Germline V CDR1 and CDR2: WSHSY, SAAADI. In nucleotides, the CDR3 is TGCGCCAGCAGTGAGTTGTCTCCCGGCGGCACTGAAGCTTTCTTT. Translated: CASSELSPGGTEAFF.

This clone showed up just once. V and J are TRBV7-3 and TRBJ2-1; D unresolved. This CDR3 is 16 amino acids long. Trimming left V 4 bases short and J 4 bases short, with 17 bases between. CDR1 is SGHTA and CDR2 is FQGTGA in the germline V gene. CDR3 bases: TGTGCCAGCAGCTCCTATGGGCTAACTCAATACAATGAGCAGTTCTTC. Amino acid sequence: CASSSYGLTQYNEQFF.

The gene calls are TRBV27 and TRBJ1-2, with TRBD1 matching over 10 bases. The CDR3 totals 16 residues. CDR1 MNHEY and CDR2 SMNVEV come from the germline V gene (reference sequence). Unmatched junction bases numbered 11, after V lost 5 bases and J lost 5 bases. CDR3 sequence: CASSRKPDRGLYGYTF. In DNA form, the CDR3 reads TGTGCCAGCAGTCGCAAGCCGGACAGGGGGTTATATGGCTACACCTTC.

The V and J genes are TRBV7-2 and TRBJ1-1, with TRBD1 as a possible D gene (5 bases). CDR1 and CDR2 from the germline V gene are SGHTA and FQGNSA. V lost 5 bases and J 3 bases, leaving 10 bases between the germline ends. This CDR3 has 13 residues. CDR3 nucleotide sequence: TGTGCCAGCAGCCCTACGGGGGACACTGAAGCTTTCTTT. Protein: CASSPTGDTEAFF.

This clone was detected once. The rearrangement joins TRBV30 to TRBJ1-2; 7 positions match TRBD1. V lost 0 bases and J lost 4; bases outside the gene matches: 8. CDR1 is GTSNPN and CDR2 is SVGIG in the germline V gene (reference sequence). The CDR3 totals 15 residues. The CDR3 coding sequence is TGTGCCTGGAGTGTACTGGGACAGACATTCTATGGCTACACCTTC. This codes for CAWSVLGQTFYGYTF.

This clone is a singleton in its sample. V and J are TRBV21-1 and TRBJ2-7; the table's TRBD2 call for D was not verified on the DNA. TRBV21-1 is annotated as a pseudogene. CDR3 size: 16 residues. This CDR3 reads CASSKEGGESSYEQYF. The CDR3 DNA is TGTGCCAGCAGCAAAGAGGGAGGCGAGAGCTCCTACGAGCAGTACTTC.

The chain has TRBV30 and TRBJ1-4; no reliable D call. The CDR3 consists of 15 residues. V was cut by 0 bases and J by 0 bases, with 8 bases left in between. CDR1 and CDR2 (germline): GTSNPN, SVGIG (reference sequence). CDR3: CAWSVFPATNEKLFF. As DNA, the CDR3 is TGTGCCTGGAGTGTATTTCCTGCAACTAATGAAAAACTGTTTTTT.

The chain recombines TRBV5-4 with TRBJ2-5; 9 nucleotides line up with TRBD2. J gave up 2 bases and V 0 bases, and 5 bases lay outside the gene matches. Germline values: CDR1 SGHNT, CDR2 YYREEE (reference sequence). This CDR3 has 16 amino acids. As DNA, the CDR3 is TGTGCCAGCAGCTTGGTAGGGCGGGGGGGGCAAGAGACCCAGTACTTC. Translated: CASSLVGRGGQETQYF.

This chain connects TRBV21-1 to TRBJ2-7; the DNA was not used to check the table's D call, TRBD2. TRBV21-1 is termed a pseudogene. CDR3 length: 16 residues. The CDR3: CASSKVLAGWKYEQYF. In nucleotides, the CDR3 is TGTGCCAGCAGCAAAGTACTAGCGGGTTGGAAGTACGAGCAGTACTTC.

The chain carries TRBV19 and TRBJ2-1; 11 bases fit TRBD2. With V trimmed by 7 bases and J by 5 bases, 13 bases remained unmatched. In germline, CDR1 is LNHDA, CDR2 SQIVND (reference sequence). The CDR3 covers 17 residues. CDR3: CASTARIGTSGNNEQFF. In DNA form, the CDR3 reads TGTGCCAGTACCGCACGGATCGGGACTAGCGGTAACAATGAGCAGTTCTTC.

This clone has just a few counts. The chain is built from TRBV19 and TRBJ1-1; tentatively, D is TRBD1 (5 bases). Deletions cut 3 bases from V and 3 bases from J, with 8 bases between. The CDR3 runs to 13 residues. Germline V gene sequence: CDR1 LNHDA, CDR2 SQIVND (reference sequence). The DNA of the CDR3 is TGTGCCAGTAGTATCGGAGGGGACACTGAAGCTTTCTTT. This codes for CASSIGGDTEAFF.

V is TRBV6-6 and J is TRBJ2-3; D possibly corresponds to TRBD2 (5 bases). CDR1 and CDR2 (germline): MNHNY, SVGAGI (reference sequence). Trimming pared 6 bases from V and 2 bases from J, leaving 12 bases between. The CDR3 loop spans 14 amino acids. CDR3 loop: CASRLARNTDTQYF. In nucleotides, the CDR3 is TGTGCCAGCAGATTAGCGCGTAACACAGATACGCAGTATTTT.

V is TRBV7-2 and J is TRBJ1-5; possibly TRBD1 for D (6 bases). V was trimmed by 3 bases and J by 2 bases, leaving 8 bases between them. The CDR3 covers 14 residues. Looked up from germline, CDR1 is SGHTA and CDR2 is FQGNSA. CDR3 sequence (DNA): TGTGCCAGCAGCTTGGACAGCGGCAATCAGCCCCAGCATTTT. This codes for CASSLDSGNQPQHF.